This T cell receptor beta chain was recovered during a study of blood T cell repertoires in COVID-19. Study details: Sample material is recorded as cDNA or gDNA derived from T cells, B-cell-depleted T cells, or PBMCs.

Germline lookup yields CDR1 MDHEN and CDR2 SYDVKM. The CDR3 loop spans 16 amino acids. Trimming at V came to 6 bases and at J to 3 bases, leaving 7 bases not matched to a gene. As originally analysed: Nucleated cell number was recorded as an estimate derived from reference gene primer amplification. The assay was immunoSEQ multiplex PCR, and TCRdb's table has in-frame clones only and misses some. V and J calls and clone size are given by that table; D and trimming were obtained from the DNA. The table has 200,000 to 250,000 clones, 84% seen once. The chain couples TRBV28 to TRBJ1-3; 11 bases are shared with TRBD1. The sample taken for sequencing was PBMCs or T cells enriched from blood (not recorded which). This sequence originates from a woman in her 40s who had recovered from COVID-19. The CDR3 coding sequence is TGTGCCAGCAGGGCTGGGACAGGGGGAAATGGAAACACCATATATTTT. Translation: CASRAGTGGNGNTIYF.